This TCR beta chain originates from a study of cytomegalovirus exposure and HLA in healthy donors. Study observations and caveats: Previously analyzed data showed that most TCR beta V segments were productive at a frequency of about 90% or about 30%. Researchers left out some V segments, among them TRBV6-2 and TRBV6-3, as indistinguishable.

Researchers ran the PCR with 60 Vbeta and 13 Jbeta primers. The assay was immunoSEQ multiplex PCR, and TCRdb's table has in-frame clones only and misses some. The repertoire holds 110,000 to 150,000 clones, roughly four fifths seen once, with less than 4% in the top ten. With regard to this clone: Its antigen is still unknown.

The CDR3 is made up of 16 amino acids. CDR1 is SGHTA, CDR2 FQGTGA, per germline. The V end lost 5 bases, the J end lost 0 bases, and 14 bases lay between the germline ends. The clonotype was recovered from a male donor in good health and CMV-seronegative. This chain uses TRBV7-3 with TRBJ1-3; weak D call: TRBD1 (6 bases). Material: PBMCs. The CDR3 spells CASSPGQIISGNTIYF. The CDR3 region has the DNA TGTGCCAGCAGCCCAGGACAGATCATCTCTGGAAACACCATATATTTT.